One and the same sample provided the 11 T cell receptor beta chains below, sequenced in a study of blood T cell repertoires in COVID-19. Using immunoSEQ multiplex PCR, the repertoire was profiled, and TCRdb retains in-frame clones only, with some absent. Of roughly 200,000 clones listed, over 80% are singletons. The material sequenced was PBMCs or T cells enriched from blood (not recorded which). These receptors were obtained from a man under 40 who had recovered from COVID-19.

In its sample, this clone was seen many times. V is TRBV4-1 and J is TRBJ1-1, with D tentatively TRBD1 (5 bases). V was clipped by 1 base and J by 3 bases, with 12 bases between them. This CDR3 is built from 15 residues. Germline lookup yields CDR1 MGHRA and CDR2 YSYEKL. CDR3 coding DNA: TGCGCCAGCAGCCAAGCTGGGTTACAGGACACTGAAGCTTTCTTT. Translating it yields CASSQAGLQDTEAFF.

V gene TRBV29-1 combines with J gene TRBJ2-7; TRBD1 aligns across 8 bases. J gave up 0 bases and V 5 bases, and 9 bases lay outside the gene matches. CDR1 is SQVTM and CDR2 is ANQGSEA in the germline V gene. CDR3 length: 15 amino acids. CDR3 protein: CSVIPGTGSSYEQYF. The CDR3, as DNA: TGCAGCGTTATACCCGGGACAGGCAGCTCCTACGAGCAGTACTTC.

In DNA, the CDR3 is TGTGCCAGCAGCTATGGGACTAGCGGGATATTCTACGAGCAGTACTTC. Translation: CASSYGTSGIFYEQYF. The chain carries TRBV3-1 (or the pseudogene TRBV3-2) and TRBJ2-7, with 13 bases identical to TRBD2. The CDR3 is 16 amino acids. The trim removed 5 bases at V and 3 bases at J, leaving 7 bases unmatched. CDR1 is LGHDT and CDR2 is YNNKEL in the germline V gene (reference sequence).

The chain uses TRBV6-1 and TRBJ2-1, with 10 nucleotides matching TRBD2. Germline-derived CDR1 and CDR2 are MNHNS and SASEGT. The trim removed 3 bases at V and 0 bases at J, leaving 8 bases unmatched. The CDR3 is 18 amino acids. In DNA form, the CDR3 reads TGTGCCAGCAGTGATGGTAGCGGGAGGTATAGCTCCTACAATGAGCAGTTCTTC. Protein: CASSDGSGRYSSYNEQFF.

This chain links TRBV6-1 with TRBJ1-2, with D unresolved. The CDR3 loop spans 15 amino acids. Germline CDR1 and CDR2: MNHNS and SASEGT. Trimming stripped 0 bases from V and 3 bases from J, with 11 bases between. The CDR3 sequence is CASSEALGGYYGYTF. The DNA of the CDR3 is TGTGCCAGCAGTGAAGCGCTGGGAGGATACTATGGCTACACCTTC.

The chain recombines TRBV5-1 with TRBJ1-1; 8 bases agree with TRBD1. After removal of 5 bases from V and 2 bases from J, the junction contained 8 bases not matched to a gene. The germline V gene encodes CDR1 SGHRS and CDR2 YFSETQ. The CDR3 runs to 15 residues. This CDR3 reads CASSPLTGDNTEAFF. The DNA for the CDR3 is TGCGCCAGCAGTCCTTTGACAGGGGACAACACTGAAGCTTTCTTT.

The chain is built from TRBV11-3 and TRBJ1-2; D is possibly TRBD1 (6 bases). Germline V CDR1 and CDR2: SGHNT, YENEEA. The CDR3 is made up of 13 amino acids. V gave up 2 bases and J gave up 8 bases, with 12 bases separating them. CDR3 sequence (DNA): TGTGCCAGCAGCTTAAAAGGGGGTGTGGGCTACACCTTC. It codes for CASSLKGGVGYTF.

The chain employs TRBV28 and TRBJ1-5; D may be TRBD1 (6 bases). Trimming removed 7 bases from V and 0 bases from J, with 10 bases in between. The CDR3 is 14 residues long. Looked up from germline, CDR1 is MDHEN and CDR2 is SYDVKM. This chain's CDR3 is CASNTGSSNQPQHF. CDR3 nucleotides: TGTGCCAGCAATACAGGGTCTAGCAATCAGCCCCAGCATTTT. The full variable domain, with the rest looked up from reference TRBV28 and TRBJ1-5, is DVKVTQSSRYLVKRTGEKVFLECVQDMDHENMFWYRQDPGLGLRLIYFSYDVKMKEKGDIPEGYSVSREKKERFSLILESASTNQTSMYLCASNTGSSNQPQHFGDGTRLSIL.

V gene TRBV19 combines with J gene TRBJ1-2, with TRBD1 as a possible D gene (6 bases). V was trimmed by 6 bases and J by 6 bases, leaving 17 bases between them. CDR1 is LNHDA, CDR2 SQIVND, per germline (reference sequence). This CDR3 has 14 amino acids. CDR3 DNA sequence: TGTGCCAGTAGGACCGACCGGACAGCTCATGGCTACACCTTC. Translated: CASRTDRTAHGYTF.

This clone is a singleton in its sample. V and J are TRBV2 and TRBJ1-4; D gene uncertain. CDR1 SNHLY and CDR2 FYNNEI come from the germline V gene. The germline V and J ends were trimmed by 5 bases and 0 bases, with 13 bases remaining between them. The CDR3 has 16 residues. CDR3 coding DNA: TGTGCCAGCAGTCCCTCAAGATCGGCAACTAATGAAAAACTGTTTTTT. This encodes CASSPSRSATNEKLFF.

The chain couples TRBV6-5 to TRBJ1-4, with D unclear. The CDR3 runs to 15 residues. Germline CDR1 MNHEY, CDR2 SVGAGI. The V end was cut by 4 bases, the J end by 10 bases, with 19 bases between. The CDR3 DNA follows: TGTGCCAGCAGTTCAGAGGTACCGGGTTTCGGAAAACTGTTTTTT. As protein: CASSSEVPGFGKLFF.